The sequence of this T cell receptor beta chain was determined in a study of T-cell memory formation after mild COVID-19. This clonotype was counted only a few times. The antigen is not known. Per germline, CDR1 SGHRS and CDR2 YFSETQ. V was cut by 3 bases and J by 8 bases, with 6 bases left in between. This CDR3 contains 11 residues. Study-wide points: Later expanders leaned CD4+, whereas clones that contracted between day 15 and 85 were balanced CD4/CD8.

MiXCR was run by TCRdb on the 5' RACE reads, yielding one entry per CDR3 protein. The sample shows approximately 98,000 distinct CDR3 sequences, roughly a sixth of them seen only once. This sequence joins TRBV5-1 and TRBJ2-1; D ambiguous. The sample consisted of PBMCs or a T cell subset sorted from them (not recorded which). The receptor comes from a young man who had mild COVID-19 (a few samples of this study predate the infection). Cell type and time point are not known. The CDR3 loop is CASSWRDEQFF. The CDR3 region has the DNA TGCGCCAGCAGCTGGCGCGATGAGCAGTTCTTC. Together with reference TRBV5-1 and TRBJ2-1, the CDR3 gives the full variable domain: KAGVTQTPRYLIKTRGQQVTLSCSPISGHRSVSWYQQTPGQGLQFLFEYFSETQRNKGNFPGRFSGRQFSNSRSEMNVSTLELGDSALYLCASSWRDEQFFGPGTRLTVL.